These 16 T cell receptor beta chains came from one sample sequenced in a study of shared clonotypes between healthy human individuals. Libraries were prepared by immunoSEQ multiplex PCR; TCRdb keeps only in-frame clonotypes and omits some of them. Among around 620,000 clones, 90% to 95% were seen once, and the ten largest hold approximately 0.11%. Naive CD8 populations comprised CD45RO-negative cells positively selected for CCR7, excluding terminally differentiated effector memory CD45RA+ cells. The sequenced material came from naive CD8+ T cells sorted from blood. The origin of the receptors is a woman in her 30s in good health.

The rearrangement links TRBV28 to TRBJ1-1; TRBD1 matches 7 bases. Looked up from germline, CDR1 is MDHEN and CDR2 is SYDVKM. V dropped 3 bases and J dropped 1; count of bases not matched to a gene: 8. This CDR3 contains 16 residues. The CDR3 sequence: CASSFQGEGANTEAFF. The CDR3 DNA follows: TGTGCCAGCAGTTTCCAGGGGGAAGGGGCGAACACTGAAGCTTTCTTT.

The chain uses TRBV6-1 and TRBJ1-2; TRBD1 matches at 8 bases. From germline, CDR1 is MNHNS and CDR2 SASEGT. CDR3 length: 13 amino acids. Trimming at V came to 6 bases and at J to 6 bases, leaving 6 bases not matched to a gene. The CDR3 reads CASRDRVLDGYTF. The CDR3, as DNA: TGTGCCAGCAGGGACAGGGTCCTCGATGGCTACACCTTC.

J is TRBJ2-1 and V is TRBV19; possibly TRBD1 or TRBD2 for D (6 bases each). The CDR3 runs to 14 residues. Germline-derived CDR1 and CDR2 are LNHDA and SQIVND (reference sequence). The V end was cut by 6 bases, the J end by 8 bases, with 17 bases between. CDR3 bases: TGTGCCAGTAGCAGGGGACTTGAAGGGGATGAGCAGTTCTTC. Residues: CASSRGLEGDEQFF. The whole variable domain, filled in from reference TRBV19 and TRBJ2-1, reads DGGITQSPKYLFRKEGQNVTLSCEQNLNHDAMYWYRQDPGQGLRLIYYSQIVNDFQKGDIAEGYSVSREKKESFPLTVTSAQKNPTAFYLCASSRGLEGDEQFFGPGTRLTVL.

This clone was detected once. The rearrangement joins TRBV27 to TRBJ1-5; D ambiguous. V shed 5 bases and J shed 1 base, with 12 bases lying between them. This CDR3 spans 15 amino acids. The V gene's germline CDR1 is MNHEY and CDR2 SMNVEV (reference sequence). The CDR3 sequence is CASSIMGKSNQPQHF. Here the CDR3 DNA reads TGTGCCAGCAGTATAATGGGTAAAAGCAATCAGCCCCAGCATTTT.

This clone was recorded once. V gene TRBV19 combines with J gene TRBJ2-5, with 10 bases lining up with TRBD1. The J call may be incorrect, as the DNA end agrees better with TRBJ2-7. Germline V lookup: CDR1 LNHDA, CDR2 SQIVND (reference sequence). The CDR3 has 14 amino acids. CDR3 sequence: CASSSGQGGYEQYF. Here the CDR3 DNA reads TGTGCCAGTAGTTCCGGACAGGGGGGATACGAGCAGTACTTC.

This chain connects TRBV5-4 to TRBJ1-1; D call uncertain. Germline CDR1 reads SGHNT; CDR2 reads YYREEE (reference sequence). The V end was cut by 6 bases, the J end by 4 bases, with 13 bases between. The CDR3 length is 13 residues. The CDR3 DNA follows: TGTGCCAGCATCGAGGATGGGCTCACTGAAGCTTTCTTT. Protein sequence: CASIEDGLTEAFF. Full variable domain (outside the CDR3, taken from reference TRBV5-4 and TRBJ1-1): ETGVTQSPTHLIKTRGQQVTLRCSSQSGHNTVSWYQQALGQGPQFIFQYYREEENGRGNFPPRFSGLQFPNYSSELNVNALELDDSALYLCASIEDGLTEAFFGQGTRLTVV.

The CDR3 coding sequence is TGTGCCAGCAGCTTCCAGGGGGGACACAATGAGCAGTTCTTC. Translated: CASSFQGGHNEQFF. V gene TRBV5-6 combines with J gene TRBJ2-1, with a possible D match to TRBD1 (7 bases). The CDR3 sequence is 14 residues long. Germline CDR1 SGHDT, CDR2 YYEEEE. V dropped 2 bases and J dropped 5 bases, with 11 bases sitting between them.

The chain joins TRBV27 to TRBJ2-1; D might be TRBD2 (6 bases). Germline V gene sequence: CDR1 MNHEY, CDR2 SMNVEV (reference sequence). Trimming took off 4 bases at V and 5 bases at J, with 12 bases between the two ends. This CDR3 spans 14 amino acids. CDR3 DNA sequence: TGTGCCAGCAGTTCTAGCAGGACTAACAATGAGCAGTTCTTC. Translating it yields CASSSSRTNNEQFF.

CDR3 sequence: CASSLPRGTSGTFKETQYF. The CDR3 region has the DNA TGTGCCAGCAGTTTACCGAGAGGGACTAGCGGGACCTTTAAAGAGACCCAGTACTTC. V and J are TRBV28 and TRBJ2-5, with 13 bases aligning to TRBD2. CDR3 length: 19 amino acids. The trim removed 2 bases at V and 3 bases at J, leaving 12 bases unmatched. Germline-derived CDR1 and CDR2 are MDHEN and SYDVKM.

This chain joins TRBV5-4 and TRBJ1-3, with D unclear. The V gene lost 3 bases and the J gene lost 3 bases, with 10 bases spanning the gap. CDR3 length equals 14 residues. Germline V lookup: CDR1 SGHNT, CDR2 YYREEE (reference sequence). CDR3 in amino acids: CASSWGLDGNTIYF. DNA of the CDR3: TGTGCCAGCAGCTGGGGTCTGGATGGAAACACCATATATTTT.

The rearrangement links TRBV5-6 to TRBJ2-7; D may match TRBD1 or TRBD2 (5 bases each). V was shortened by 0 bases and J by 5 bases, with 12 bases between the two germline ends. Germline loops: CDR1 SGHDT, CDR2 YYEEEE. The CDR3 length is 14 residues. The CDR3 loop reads CASSLGQGPNEQYF. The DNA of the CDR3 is TGTGCCAGCAGCTTGGGTCAGGGACCCAACGAGCAGTACTTC.

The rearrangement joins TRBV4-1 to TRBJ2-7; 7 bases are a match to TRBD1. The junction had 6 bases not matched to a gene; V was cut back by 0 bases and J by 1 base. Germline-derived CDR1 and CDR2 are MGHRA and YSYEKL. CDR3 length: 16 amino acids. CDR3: CASSQEWQGVSYEQYF. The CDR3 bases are TGCGCCAGCAGCCAAGAATGGCAGGGGGTGTCCTACGAGCAGTACTTC.

In DNA, the CDR3 is TGTGCCAGCAGCTTAGGTTACAGGGGGCCGAAGTGGAACACTGAAGCTTTCTTT. It yields the protein CASSLGYRGPKWNTEAFF. The rearrangement joins TRBV7-6 to TRBJ1-1; the match to TRBD1 covers 9 bases. This CDR3 spans 18 amino acids. Germline assignment: CDR1 SGHVS and CDR2 FNYEAQ. With V trimmed by 1 base and J by 1 base, 10 bases remained unmatched.

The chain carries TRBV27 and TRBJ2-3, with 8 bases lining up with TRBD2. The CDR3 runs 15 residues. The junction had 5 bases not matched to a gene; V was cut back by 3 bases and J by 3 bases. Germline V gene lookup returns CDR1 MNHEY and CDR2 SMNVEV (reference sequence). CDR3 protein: CASSFSSGRTDTQYF. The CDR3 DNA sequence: TGTGCCAGCAGTTTTTCCAGCGGGAGAACAGATACGCAGTATTTT.

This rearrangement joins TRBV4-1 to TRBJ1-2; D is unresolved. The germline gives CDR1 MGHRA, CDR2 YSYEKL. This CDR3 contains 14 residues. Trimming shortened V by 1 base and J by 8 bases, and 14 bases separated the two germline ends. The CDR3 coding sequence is TGCGCCAGCAGCCAAGCTAAGGGTGTTCAGGGCTACACCTTC. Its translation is CASSQAKGVQGYTF.

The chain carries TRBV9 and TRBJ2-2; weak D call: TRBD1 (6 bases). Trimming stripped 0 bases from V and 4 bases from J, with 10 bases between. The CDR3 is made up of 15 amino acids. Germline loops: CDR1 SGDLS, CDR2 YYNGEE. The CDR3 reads CASSVALGGTGELFF. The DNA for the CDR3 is TGTGCCAGCAGCGTAGCTCTAGGGGGCACCGGGGAGCTGTTTTTT.